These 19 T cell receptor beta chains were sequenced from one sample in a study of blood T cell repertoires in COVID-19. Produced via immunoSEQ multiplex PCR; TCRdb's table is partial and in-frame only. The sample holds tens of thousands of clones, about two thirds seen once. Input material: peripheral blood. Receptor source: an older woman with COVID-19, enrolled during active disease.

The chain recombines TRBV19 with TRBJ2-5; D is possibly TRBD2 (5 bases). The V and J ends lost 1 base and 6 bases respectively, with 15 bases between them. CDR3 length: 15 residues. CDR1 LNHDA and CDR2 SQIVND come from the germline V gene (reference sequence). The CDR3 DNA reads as TGTGCCAGTAGTATAGGCGGGTCGGGGTTTCAGACCCAGTACTTC. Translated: CASSIGGSGFQTQYF.

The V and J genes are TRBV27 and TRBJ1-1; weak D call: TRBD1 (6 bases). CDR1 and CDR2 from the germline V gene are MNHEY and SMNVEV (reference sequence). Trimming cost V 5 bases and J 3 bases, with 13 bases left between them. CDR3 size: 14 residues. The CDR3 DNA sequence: TGTGCCAGCAGTCCCCAGGGGAGAGACACTGAAGCTTTCTTT. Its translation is CASSPQGRDTEAFF.

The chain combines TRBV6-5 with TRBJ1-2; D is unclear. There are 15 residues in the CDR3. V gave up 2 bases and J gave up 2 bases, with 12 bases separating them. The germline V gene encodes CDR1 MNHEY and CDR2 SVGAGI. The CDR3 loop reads CASSYNRVTNYGYTF. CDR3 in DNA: TGTGCCAGCAGTTACAATCGGGTTACCAACTATGGCTACACCTTC.

The chain's CDR3 is CASSRWDTGGNEQFF. The CDR3 coding sequence is TGCGCCAGCAGCCGATGGGACACTGGAGGCAATGAGCAGTTCTTC. V is TRBV5-1 and J is TRBJ2-1, with a tentative D call TRBD1 (6 bases). Germline V gene sequence: CDR1 SGHRS, CDR2 YFSETQ. Trimming cost V 4 bases and J 6 bases, with 17 bases left between them. This CDR3 is built from 15 residues. The variable domain in full, completed from reference TRBV5-1 and TRBJ2-1, reads KAGVTQTPRYLIKTRGQQVTLSCSPISGHRSVSWYQQTPGQGLQFLFEYFSETQRNKGNFPGRFSGRQFSNSRSEMNVSTLELGDSALYLCASSRWDTGGNEQFFGPGTRLTVL.

The CDR3 here is CASRSGTGDGYTF. The CDR3 DNA follows: TGTGCCAGCAGGTCCGGGACAGGAGACGGCTACACCTTC. The V gene is TRBV14, the J gene TRBJ1-2; 8 bases line up with TRBD1. Germline CDR1 and CDR2: SGHDN and FVKESK. Trimming took 6 bases from V and 8 from J; bases not matched to a gene: 8. This CDR3 region has 13 residues.

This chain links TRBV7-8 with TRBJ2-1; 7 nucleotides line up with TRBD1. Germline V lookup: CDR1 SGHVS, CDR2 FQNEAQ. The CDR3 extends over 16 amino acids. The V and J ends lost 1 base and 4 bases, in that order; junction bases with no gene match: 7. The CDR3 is CASSLVPGGRYNEQFF. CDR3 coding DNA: TGTGCCAGCAGCTTAGTTCCAGGGGGTCGATACAATGAGCAGTTCTTC.

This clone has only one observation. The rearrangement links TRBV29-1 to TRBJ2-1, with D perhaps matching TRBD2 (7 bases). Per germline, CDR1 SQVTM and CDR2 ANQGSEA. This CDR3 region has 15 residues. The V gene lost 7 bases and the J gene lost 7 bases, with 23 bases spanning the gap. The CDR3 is CSGRGGKGGGNEQFF. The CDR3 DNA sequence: TGCAGCGGAAGGGGGGGTAAAGGAGGAGGGAATGAGCAGTTCTTC.

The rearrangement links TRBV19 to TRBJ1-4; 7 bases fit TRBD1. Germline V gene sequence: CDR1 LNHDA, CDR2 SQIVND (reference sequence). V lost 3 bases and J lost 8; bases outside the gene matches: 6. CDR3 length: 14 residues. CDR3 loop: CASSMGQRGEKLFF. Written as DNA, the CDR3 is TGTGCCAGTAGTATGGGACAGAGGGGAGAAAAACTGTTTTTT.

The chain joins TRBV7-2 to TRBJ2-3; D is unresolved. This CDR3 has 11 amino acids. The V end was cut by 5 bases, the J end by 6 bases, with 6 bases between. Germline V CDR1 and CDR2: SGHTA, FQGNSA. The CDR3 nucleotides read TGTGCCAGCAGCGCGGCGGATACGCAGTATTTT. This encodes CASSAADTQYF.

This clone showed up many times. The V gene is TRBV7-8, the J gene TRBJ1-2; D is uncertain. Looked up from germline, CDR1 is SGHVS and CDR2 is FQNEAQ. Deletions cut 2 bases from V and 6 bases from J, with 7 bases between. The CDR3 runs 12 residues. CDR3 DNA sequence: TGTGCCAGCAGCTTAAAAGCGGATGGCTACACCTTC. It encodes CASSLKADGYTF. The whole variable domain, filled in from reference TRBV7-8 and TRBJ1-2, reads GAGVSQSPRYKVAKRGQDVALRCDPISGHVSLFWYQQALGQGPEFLTYFQNEAQLDKSGLPSDRFFAERPEGSVSTLKIQRTQQEDSAVYLCASSLKADGYTFGSGTRLTVV.

The CDR3 loop reads CASSPAGADTQYF. In DNA form, the CDR3 reads TGTGCCAGCTCACCCGCGGGGGCAGATACGCAGTATTTT. V usage is TRBV18 and J usage is TRBJ2-3; 7 bases match TRBD2. Germline-derived CDR1 and CDR2 are KGHSH and LQKENI. The trim removed 3 bases at V and 4 bases at J, leaving 1 base unmatched. The CDR3 length is 13 residues.

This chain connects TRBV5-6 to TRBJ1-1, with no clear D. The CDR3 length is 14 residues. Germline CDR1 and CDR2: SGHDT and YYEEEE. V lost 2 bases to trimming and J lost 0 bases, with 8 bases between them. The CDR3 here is CASSFLRLNTEAFF. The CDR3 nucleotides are TGTGCCAGCAGCTTCCTGCGCCTGAACACTGAAGCTTTCTTT.

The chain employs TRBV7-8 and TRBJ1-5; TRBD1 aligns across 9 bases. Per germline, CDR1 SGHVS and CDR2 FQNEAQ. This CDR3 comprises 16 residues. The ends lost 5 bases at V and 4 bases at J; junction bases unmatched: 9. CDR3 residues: CASSQRGQGRNQPQHF. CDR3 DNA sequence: TGTGCCAGCAGCCAGAGGGGACAGGGACGGAATCAGCCCCAGCATTTT.

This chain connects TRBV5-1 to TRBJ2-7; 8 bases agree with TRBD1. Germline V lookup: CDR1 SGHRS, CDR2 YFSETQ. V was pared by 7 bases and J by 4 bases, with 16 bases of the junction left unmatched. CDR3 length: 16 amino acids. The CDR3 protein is CASAGQGAPDGYEQYF. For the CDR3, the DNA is TGCGCCAGCGCCGGTCAGGGGGCCCCCGACGGGTACGAGCAGTACTTC.

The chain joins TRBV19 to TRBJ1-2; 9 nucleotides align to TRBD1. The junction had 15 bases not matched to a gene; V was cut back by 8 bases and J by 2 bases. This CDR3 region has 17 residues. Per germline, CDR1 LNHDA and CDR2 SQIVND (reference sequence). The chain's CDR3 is CASWDPGQGLANYGYTF. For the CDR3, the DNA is TGTGCCAGTTGGGACCCGGGACAGGGATTAGCGAACTATGGCTACACCTTC.

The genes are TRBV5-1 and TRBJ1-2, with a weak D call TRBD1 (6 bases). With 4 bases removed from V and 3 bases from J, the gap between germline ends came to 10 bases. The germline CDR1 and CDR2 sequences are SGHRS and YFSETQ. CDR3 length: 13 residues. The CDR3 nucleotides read TGCGCCAGCAGCCCAACAGGGCACTATGGCTACACCTTC. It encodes CASSPTGHYGYTF.

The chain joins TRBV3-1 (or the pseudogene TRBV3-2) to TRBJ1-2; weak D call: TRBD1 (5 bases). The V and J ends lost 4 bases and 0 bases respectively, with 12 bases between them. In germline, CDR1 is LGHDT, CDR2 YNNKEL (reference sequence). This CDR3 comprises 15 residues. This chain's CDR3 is CASSLSPTANYGYTF. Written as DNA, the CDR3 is TGTGCCAGCAGCCTATCTCCGACAGCTAACTATGGCTACACCTTC.

Written as DNA, the CDR3 is TGCGCCAGCAGCCTTCGCCAGGGGAACACTGAAGCTTTCTTT. This gives the protein CASSLRQGNTEAFF. The rearrangement uses TRBV5-1 and TRBJ1-1; a weak D match, TRBD1 (5 bases). Germline V gives CDR1 SGHRS, CDR2 YFSETQ. The CDR3 runs to 14 residues. Trimming cost V 4 bases and J 1 base, with 11 bases left between them.

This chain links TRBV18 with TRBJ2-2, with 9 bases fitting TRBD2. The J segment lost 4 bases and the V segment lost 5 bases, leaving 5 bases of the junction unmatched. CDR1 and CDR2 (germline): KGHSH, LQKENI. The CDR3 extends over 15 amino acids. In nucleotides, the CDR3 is TGTGCCAGCTCATTCGGGACTAGCAGCACCGGGGAGCTGTTTTTT. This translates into CASSFGTSSTGELFF.